What follows is one TCR beta chain and its context. As yet, its antigen is unknown. These data originate in a study of cytomegalovirus exposure and HLA in healthy donors. Vbeta (60) and Jbeta (13) primers were used in the PCR. Some clones are missing from TCRdb's copy, which holds only in-frame ones; the method was immunoSEQ multiplex PCR. The data hold roughly 200,000 clones, with almost 85% observed a single time. Germline CDR1 ENHRY, CDR2 SYGVKD. Trimming shortened V by 11 bases and J by 8 bases, and 13 bases separated the two germline ends. The CDR3 is 11 residues long. Points from the study as a whole: Accurate prediction of most subjects' HLA-A and HLA-B alleles from TCR beta sequences was reported. A cluster of highly shared sequence variants was likely a sequencing artifact.

V gene TRBV10-3 combines with J gene TRBJ2-4; D perhaps matches TRBD2 (6 bases). The sequencing input was PBMCs. This receptor was obtained from a woman between 45 and 65 years old in good health and CMV-seronegative. The CDR3: CAVAVGDIQYF. The CDR3 DNA reads TGTGCCGTAGCGGTGGGGGACATTCAGTACTTC.